A single sample gave rise to the 5 T cell receptor beta chains below, sequenced in a study of shared T cell receptors in the human thymus. Clones were read by immunoSEQ multiplex PCR, and TCRdb kept only the in-frame ones, dropping some. The table shows some 720,000 clones, with around nine tenths occurring only once. These sequences were also reported in another study, on human thymus T cells.

Sequencing input: thymocytes. The source of these receptors is a boy younger than two with a congenital heart defect.

This chain links TRBV27 with TRBJ2-7; D is unclear. Trimming removed 5 bases from V and 3 bases from J, with 11 bases in between. Germline CDR1 reads MNHEY; CDR2 reads SMNVEV (reference sequence). CDR3 length equals 13 residues. The CDR3 DNA reads TGTGCCAGCAGTCCCCGAACCGGCTACGAGCAGTACTTC. This encodes CASSPRTGYEQYF.

The V and J genes are TRBV4-1 and TRBJ2-1, with 8 bases identical to TRBD2. Looked up from germline, CDR1 is MGHRA and CDR2 is YSYEKL. Unmatched junction bases numbered 11, after V lost 1 base and J lost 6 bases. The CDR3 consists of 17 residues. CDR3 loop: CASSQGGTGGPGNEQFF. The DNA for the CDR3 is TGCGCCAGCAGCCAAGGTGGGACGGGAGGGCCGGGCAATGAGCAGTTCTTC.

The chain has TRBV15 and TRBJ2-1; D ambiguous. CDR3 length: 14 amino acids. Germline V gene lookup returns CDR1 LNHNV and CDR2 YYDKDF (reference sequence). Trimming left V 5 bases short and J 0 bases short, with 8 bases between. The CDR3 sequence: CATSLTVSYNEQFF. In DNA, the CDR3 is TGTGCCACCAGCCTTACAGTCTCCTACAATGAGCAGTTCTTC. Supplemented by reference TRBV15 and TRBJ2-1, the full variable domain reads DAMVIQNPRYQVTQFGKPVTLSCSQTLNHNVMYWYQQKSSQAPKLLFHYYDKDFNNEADTPDNFQSRRPNTSFCFLDIRSPGLGDTAMYLCATSLTVSYNEQFFGPGTRLTVL.

J is TRBJ2-1 and V is TRBV27, with 10 bases identical to TRBD2. The V segment lost 10 bases and the J segment 8 bases; nucleotides outside the gene matches: 23. Germline assignment: CDR1 MNHEY and CDR2 SMNVEV (reference sequence). CDR3 size: 18 residues. The CDR3 protein is CATLGLAEFYPTIYEQFF. CDR3 nucleotides: TGTGCCACCCTTGGACTAGCGGAGTTTTACCCTACAATATATGAGCAGTTCTTC.

This chain uses TRBV4-3 with TRBJ2-7; D is possibly TRBD2 (5 bases). This CDR3 comprises 16 residues. Trimming stripped 6 bases from V and 3 bases from J, with 21 bases between. CDR1 is LGHNA and CDR2 is YSLEER in the germline V gene. CDR3 residues: CASSEDREEGFYEQYF. CDR3 DNA: TGCGCCAGCAGTGAGGACCGGGAAGAAGGGTTCTACGAGCAGTACTTC.